This TCR beta chain is drawn from a study of cytomegalovirus exposure and HLA in healthy donors. Only a few counts were recorded for this clone. The CDR3 spans 15 residues. V lost 1 base and J lost 1, with 10 bases in between. Germline assignment: CDR1 MNHNS and CDR2 SASEGT. Vbeta (60) and Jbeta (13) primers were used in the PCR. Method: immunoSEQ multiplex PCR; TCRdb's copy keeps in-frame clones and lacks some. Found here are some 150,000 clones, 60% to 80% of them singletons; the top ten hold just under 3%. V is TRBV6-1 and J is TRBJ1-2, with unresolved D. The TCR was taken from a man between 40 and 49 years old in good health and CMV-seronegative. The sample consisted of PBMCs. The CDR3 nucleotides are TGTGCCAGCAGTGAAGGAGGAGGGTATAACTATGGCTACACCTTC. It codes for CASSEGGGYNYGYTF.